The clone carrying this T cell receptor beta chain has more than one count but fewer than ten. The V and J ends lost 1 base and 2 bases respectively, with 9 bases between them. Germline loops: CDR1 LGHNA, CDR2 YSLEER. The CDR3 contains 14 residues. This sample was included in a study of beta chain features in type 1 diabetes. cDNA synthesis used the whole RNA isolate, giving expressed TCRB sequences. TCRdb keeps only in-frame clones here, not all; method: immunoSEQ multiplex PCR. This table has about 450,000 clones, about 10% appearing once. The source is a woman aged 18-29 years in good health. This chain connects TRBV4-3 to TRBJ2-7, with no clear D. The sequenced sample was naive CD4+ T cells from blood. CDR3 residues: CASSQVFSPYEQYF. The CDR3 DNA reads TGCGCCAGCAGCCAAGTTTTCTCACCCTACGAGCAGTACTTC.